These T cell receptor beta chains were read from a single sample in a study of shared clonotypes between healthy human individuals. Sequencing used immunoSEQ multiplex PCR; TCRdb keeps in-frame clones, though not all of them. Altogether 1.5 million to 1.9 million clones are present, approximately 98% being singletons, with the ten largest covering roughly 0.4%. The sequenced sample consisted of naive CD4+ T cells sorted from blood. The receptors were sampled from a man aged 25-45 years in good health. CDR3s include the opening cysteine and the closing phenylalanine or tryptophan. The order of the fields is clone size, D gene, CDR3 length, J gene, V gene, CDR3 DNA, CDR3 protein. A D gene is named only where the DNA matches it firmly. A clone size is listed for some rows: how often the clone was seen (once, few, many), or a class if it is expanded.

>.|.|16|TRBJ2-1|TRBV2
TGTGCCAGCAGTGAATATGGGATCAACTCCTACAATGAGCAGTTCTTC
CASSEYGINSYNEQFF
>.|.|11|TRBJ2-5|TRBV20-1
TGCAGTGCTAGAAAACAGGACCACGAGTACTTC
CSARKQDHEYF
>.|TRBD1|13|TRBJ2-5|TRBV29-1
TGCAGCGGCCGAGGACAGGGACGGGAGACCCAGTACTTC
CSGRGQGRETQYF
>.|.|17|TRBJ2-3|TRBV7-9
TGTGCCAGCAGCTTACGGGGGAAGGGACACCTCACAGATACGCAGTATTTT
CASSLRGKGHLTDTQYF
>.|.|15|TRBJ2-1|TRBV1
TGCACCAGCAGCGGGACTAGCGGCTCCTACAATGAGCAGTTCTTC
CTSSGTSGSYNEQFF
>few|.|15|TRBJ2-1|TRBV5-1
TGCGCCAGCAGCTTGGCCCTAGCCGGATACAATGAGCAGTTCTTC
CASSLALAGYNEQFF
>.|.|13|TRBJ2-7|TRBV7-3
TGTGCCAGCAGCTCCCGCTTTTCTAACGAGCAGTACTTC
CASSSRFSNEQYF
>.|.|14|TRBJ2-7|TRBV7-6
TGTGCCAGCAGCTTAGGAACGGGGTCCTACGAGCAGTACTTC
CASSLGTGSYEQYF
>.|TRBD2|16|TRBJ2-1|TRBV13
TGTGCCAGCAGTCGTAGCGGGAGGTCGCTCTACAATGAGCAGTTCTTC
CASSRSGRSLYNEQFF
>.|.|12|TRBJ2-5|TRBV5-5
TGTGCCAGCAGCTTGGGGGCGGAGACCCAGTACTTC
CASSLGAETQYF
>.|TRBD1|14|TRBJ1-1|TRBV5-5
TGTGCCAGCAGTATACAGGGGTTTAGTTATGAAGCTTTCTTT
CASSIQGFSYEAFF
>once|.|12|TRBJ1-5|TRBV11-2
TGTGCCAGCAGCAATAGCAATCAGCCCCAGCATTTT
CASSNSNQPQHF
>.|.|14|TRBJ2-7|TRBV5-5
TGTGCCAGCAGCCCGCTCATGGCAAACTACGAGCAGTACTTC
CASSPLMANYEQYF
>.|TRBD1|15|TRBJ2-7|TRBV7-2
TGTGCCAGCAGCCCTGGACAGGGAGAAACCTACGAGCAGTACTTC
CASSPGQGETYEQYF
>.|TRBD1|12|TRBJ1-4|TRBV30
TGTGCCTGCGGACAGGTTAATGAAAAACTGTTTTTT
CACGQVNEKLFF
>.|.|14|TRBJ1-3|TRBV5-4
TGTGCCAGCAGCTTGGGAGGGGCGGGAAACACCATATATTTT
CASSLGGAGNTIYF
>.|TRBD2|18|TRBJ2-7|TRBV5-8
TGTGCCAGCAGCCGCTTCGGACTAGCGGGAGCAAGGTCCTACGAGCAGTACTTC
CASSRFGLAGARSYEQYF
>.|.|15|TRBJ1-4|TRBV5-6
TGTGCCAGCAGCACAAAGGGGGCAACTAATGAAAAACTGTTTTTT
CASSTKGATNEKLFF
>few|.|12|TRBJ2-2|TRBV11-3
TGTGCCAGCAGCTTTGGAGCGAGGGAGCTGTTTTTT
CASSFGARELFF
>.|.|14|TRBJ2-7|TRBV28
TGTGCCAGCAGTTTAGGCAGGGTGGTGTACGAGCAGTACTTC
CASSLGRVVYEQYF
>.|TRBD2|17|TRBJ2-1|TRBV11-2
TGTGCCAGCAGCCCACTACGGACTAGCGGGAAATACAATGAGCAGTTCTTC
CASSPLRTSGKYNEQFF
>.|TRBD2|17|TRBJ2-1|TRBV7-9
TGTGCCAGCAGCTTACTAGCGGGGGCCGGCTCCTACAATGAGCAGTTCTTC
CASSLLAGAGSYNEQFF
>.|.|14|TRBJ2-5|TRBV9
TGTGCCAGCAGCGTAGCGGCGGAACAAGAGACCCAGTACTTC
CASSVAAEQETQYF
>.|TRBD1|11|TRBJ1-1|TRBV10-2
TGCGCCAGCAGAGAAGGACAGGGCCCTTTCTTT
CASREGQGPFF
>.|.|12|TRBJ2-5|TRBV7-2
TGTGCCAGCAGCTTCTTCACGGAGACCCAGTACTTC
CASSFFTETQYF